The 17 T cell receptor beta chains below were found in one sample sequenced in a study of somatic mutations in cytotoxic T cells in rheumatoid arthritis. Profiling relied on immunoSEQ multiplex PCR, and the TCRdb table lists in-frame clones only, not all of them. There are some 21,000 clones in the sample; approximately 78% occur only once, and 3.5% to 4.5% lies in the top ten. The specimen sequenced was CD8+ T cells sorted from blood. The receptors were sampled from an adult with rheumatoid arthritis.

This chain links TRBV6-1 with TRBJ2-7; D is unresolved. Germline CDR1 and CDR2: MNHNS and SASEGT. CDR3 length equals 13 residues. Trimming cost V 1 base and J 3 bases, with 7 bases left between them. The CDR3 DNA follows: TGTGCCAGCAGTGAAGGGTACGGCTACGAGCAGTACTTC. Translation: CASSEGYGYEQYF.

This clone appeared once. CDR3 protein: CASSLSGNSYEQYF. CDR3 sequence (DNA): TGTGCCAGCAGTTTATCGGGCAACAGCTACGAGCAGTACTTC. The chain carries TRBV27 and TRBJ2-5; unclear D gene. The J call could be wrong; TRBJ2-7 is a better fit for the DNA end. CDR3 length equals 14 residues. The V gene's germline CDR1 is MNHEY and CDR2 SMNVEV (reference sequence).

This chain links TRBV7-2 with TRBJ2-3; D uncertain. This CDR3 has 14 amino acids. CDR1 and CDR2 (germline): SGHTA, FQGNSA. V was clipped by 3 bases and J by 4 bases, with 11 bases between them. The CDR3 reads CASSFGPASDTQYF. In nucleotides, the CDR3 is TGTGCCAGCAGCTTCGGCCCAGCGTCAGATACGCAGTATTTT.

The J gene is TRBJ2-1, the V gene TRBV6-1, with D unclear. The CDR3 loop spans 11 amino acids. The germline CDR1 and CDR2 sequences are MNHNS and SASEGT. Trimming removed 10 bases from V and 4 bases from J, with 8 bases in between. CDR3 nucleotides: TGTGCCATCGGAGATTACAATGAGCAGTTCTTC. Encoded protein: CAIGDYNEQFF.

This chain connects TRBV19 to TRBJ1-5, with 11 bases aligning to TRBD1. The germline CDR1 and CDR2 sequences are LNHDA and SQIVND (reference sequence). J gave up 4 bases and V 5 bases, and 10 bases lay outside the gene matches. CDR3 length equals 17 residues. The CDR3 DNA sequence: TGTGCCAGTAGTTTCTGGACAGGGGGCGATTTGAATCAGCCCCAGCATTTT. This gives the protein CASSFWTGGDLNQPQHF.

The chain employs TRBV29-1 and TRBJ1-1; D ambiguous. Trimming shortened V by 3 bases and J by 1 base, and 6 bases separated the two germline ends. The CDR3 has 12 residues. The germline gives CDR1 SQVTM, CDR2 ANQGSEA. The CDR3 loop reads CSVDVGNTEAFF. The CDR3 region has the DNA TGCAGCGTTGATGTGGGGAACACTGAAGCTTTCTTT. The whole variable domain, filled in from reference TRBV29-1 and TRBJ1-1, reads SAVISQKPSRDICQRGTSLTIQCQVDSQVTMMFWYRQQPGQSLTLIATANQGSEATYESGFVIDKFPISRPNLTFSTLTVSNMSPEDSSIYLCSVDVGNTEAFFGQGTRLTVV.

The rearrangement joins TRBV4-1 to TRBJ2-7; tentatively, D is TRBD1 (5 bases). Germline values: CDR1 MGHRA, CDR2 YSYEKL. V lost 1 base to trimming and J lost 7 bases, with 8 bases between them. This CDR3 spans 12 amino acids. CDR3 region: CASSQGPGEQYF. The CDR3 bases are TGCGCCAGCAGCCAAGGCCCAGGGGAGCAGTACTTC.

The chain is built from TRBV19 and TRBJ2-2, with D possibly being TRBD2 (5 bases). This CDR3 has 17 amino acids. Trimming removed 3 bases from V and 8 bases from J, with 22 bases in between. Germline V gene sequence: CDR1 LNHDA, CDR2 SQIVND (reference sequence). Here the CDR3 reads CASSMAWAPSKGGELFF. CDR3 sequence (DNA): TGTGCCAGTAGTATGGCCTGGGCACCTAGCAAAGGGGGGGAGCTGTTTTTT.

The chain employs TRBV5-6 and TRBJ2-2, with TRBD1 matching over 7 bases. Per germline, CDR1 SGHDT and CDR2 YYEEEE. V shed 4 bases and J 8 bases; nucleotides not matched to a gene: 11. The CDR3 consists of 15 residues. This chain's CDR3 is CASSPPAGGMGELFF. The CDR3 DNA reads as TGTGCCAGCAGCCCCCCGGCAGGGGGAATGGGGGAGCTGTTTTTT.

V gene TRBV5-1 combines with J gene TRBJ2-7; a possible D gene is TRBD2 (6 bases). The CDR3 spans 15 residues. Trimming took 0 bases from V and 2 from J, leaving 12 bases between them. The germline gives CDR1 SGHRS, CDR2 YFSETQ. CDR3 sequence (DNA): TGCGCCAGCAGCTTGGTGGCGGGGCCGGCCTACGAGCAGTACTTC. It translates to CASSLVAGPAYEQYF. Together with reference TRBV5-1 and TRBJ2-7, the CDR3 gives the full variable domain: KAGVTQTPRYLIKTRGQQVTLSCSPISGHRSVSWYQQTPGQGLQFLFEYFSETQRNKGNFPGRFSGRQFSNSRSEMNVSTLELGDSALYLCASSLVAGPAYEQYFGPGTRLTVT.

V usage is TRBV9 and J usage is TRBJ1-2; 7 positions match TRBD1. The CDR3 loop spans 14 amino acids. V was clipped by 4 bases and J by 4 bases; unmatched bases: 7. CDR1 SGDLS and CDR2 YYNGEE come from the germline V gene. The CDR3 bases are TGTGCCAGCAGCCCGCAGGGACAGCCCTATGGCTACACCTTC. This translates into CASSPQGQPYGYTF.

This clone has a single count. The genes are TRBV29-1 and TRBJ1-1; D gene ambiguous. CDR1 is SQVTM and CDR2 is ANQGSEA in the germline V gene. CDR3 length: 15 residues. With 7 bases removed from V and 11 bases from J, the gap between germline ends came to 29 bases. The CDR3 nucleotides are TGCAGCGCCTATCGGATAGATTGGGTAATTCCCTCGGCTTTCTTT. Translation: CSAYRIDWVIPSAFF.

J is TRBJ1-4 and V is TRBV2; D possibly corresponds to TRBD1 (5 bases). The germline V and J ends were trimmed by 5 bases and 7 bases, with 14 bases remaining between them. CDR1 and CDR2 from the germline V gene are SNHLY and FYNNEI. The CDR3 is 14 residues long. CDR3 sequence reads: CASSRWGYGEKLFF. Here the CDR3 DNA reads TGTGCCAGCAGTAGATGGGGCTATGGTGAAAAACTGTTTTTT.

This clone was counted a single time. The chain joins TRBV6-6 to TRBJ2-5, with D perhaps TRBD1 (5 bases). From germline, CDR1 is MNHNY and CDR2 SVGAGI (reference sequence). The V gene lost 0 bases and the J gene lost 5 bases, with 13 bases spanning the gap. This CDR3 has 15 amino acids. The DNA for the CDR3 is TGTGCCAGCAGTTACTCGAAAGGGGTGGGGGAGACCCAGTACTTC. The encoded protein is CASSYSKGVGETQYF.

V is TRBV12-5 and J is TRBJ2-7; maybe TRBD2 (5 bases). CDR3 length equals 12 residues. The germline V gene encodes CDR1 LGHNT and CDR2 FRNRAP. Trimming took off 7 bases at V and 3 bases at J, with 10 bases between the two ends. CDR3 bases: TGTGCTAGTGCCATCGGGAACTACGAGCAGTACTTC. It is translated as CASAIGNYEQYF.

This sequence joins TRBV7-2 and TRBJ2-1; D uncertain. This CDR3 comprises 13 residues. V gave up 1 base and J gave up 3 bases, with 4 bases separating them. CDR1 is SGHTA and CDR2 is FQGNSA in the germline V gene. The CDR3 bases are TGTGCCAGCAGCTTAGATATCTACAATGAGCAGTTCTTC. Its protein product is CASSLDIYNEQFF. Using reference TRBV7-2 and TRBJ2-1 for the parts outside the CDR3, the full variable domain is GAGVSQSPSNKVTEKGKDVELRCDPISGHTALYWYRQSLGQGLEFLIYFQGNSAPDKSGLPSDRFSAERTGGSVSTLTIQRTQQEDSAVYLCASSLDIYNEQFFGPGTRLTVL.

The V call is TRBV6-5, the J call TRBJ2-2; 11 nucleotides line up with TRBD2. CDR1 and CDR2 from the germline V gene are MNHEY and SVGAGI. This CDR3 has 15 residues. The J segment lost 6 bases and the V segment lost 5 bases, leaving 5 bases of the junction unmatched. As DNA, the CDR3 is TGTGCCAGCAGTAAACTAGCGGGGGAGGCCGGGGAGCTGTTTTTT. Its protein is CASSKLAGEAGELFF.